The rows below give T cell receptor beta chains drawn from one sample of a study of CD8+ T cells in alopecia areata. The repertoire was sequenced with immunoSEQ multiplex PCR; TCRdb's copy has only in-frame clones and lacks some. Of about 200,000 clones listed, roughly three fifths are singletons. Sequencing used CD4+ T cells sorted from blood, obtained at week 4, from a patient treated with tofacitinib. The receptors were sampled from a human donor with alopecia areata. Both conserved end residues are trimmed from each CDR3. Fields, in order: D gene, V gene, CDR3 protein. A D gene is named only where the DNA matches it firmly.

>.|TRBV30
AWRLGTNTEAF
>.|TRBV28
ASSPDTGDQPQH
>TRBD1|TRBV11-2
ASSPDRDYGYT
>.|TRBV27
ASSPLVGKTGELF
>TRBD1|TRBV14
ASSQFRPGGHEQY
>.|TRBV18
ASSPGTRSTDTQY
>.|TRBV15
ATSRDGGLKGVQSYNEQF
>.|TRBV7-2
ASSLAVSSGELF
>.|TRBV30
AWGRSVTGELF
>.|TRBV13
ASSLGEGSQETQY
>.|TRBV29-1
SVGTKTADEKLF
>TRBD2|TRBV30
AWSVPGGGDTQY
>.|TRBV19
ASSIGGNRWQPQH
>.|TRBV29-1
TARGQGGTGELF
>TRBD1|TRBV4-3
ASSQVAGQGPYEQY
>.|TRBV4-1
ASSPIPGTGSN
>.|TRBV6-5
ASSYGVGPIPNEQF